This T cell receptor beta chain was captured in a study of blood T cell repertoires in COVID-19. Original handling: Cell counts per sample came from amplifying reference gene primers. Profiled with immunoSEQ multiplex PCR; TCRdb holds only in-frame clones, not every one. V and J calls and clone size are given by that table; D and trimming were obtained from the DNA. This repertoire shows 250,000 to 300,000 clones, about 86% found once; its top ten account for 4.1%. The CDR3 runs to 16 residues. V shed 2 bases and J 7 bases; nucleotides not matched to a gene: 11. Germline CDR1 and CDR2: MRHNA and SNTAGT.

The TCR sequence derives from a man younger than 40 with acute COVID-19. Sequencing was performed on PBMCs or T cells enriched from blood (not recorded which). The rearrangement links TRBV6-4 to TRBJ2-1, with TRBD2 identical over 7 bases. CDR3 sequence: CASSDTGTTTLNEQFF. The DNA for the CDR3 is TGTGCCAGCAGTGACACCGGGACTACTACTCTGAATGAGCAGTTCTTC.